What follows are 2 T cell receptor beta chains derived from one specimen sequenced in a study of shared clonotypes between healthy human individuals. Naive CD8 isolation took CD45RO-negative cells positively selected for CCR7 and excluded terminally differentiated effector memory CD45RA+ cells. Profiled with immunoSEQ multiplex PCR; TCRdb holds only in-frame clones, not every one. The sample lists about 820,000 clones, roughly 92% occurring once. The sequenced sample was naive CD8+ T cells sorted from blood. All receptors come from a man aged 25 to 40 in good health.

The gene calls are TRBV2 and TRBJ2-3; perhaps D is TRBD1 or TRBD2 (5 bases each). V was pared by 7 bases and J by 1 base, with 15 bases between. Per germline, CDR1 SNHLY and CDR2 FYNNEI. The CDR3 runs to 15 residues. In nucleotides, the CDR3 is TGTGCCAGCACCCCCCGGGACCGTCGCACAGATACGCAGTATTTT. Protein product: CASTPRDRRTDTQYF.

CDR3 region: CASSRRVTSTDTQYF. For the CDR3, the DNA is TGCGCCAGCAGCCGTCGAGTTACTAGCACAGATACGCAGTATTTT. This chain links TRBV4-3 with TRBJ2-3, with no clear D. CDR3 length equals 15 residues. Trimming pared 4 bases from V and 0 bases from J, leaving 11 bases between. Germline-derived CDR1 and CDR2 are LGHNA and YSLEER.